This paragraph reports one T cell receptor beta chain. Ages ranged from about 18 to 89 years, with residence in about 24 US areas. This entry comes from a study of blood T cell repertoires in COVID-19. TCRdb's copy holds only in-frame clones and misses some; the assay was immunoSEQ multiplex PCR. The sample records some 410,000 clones, approximately 90% being singletons. Trimming left V 1 base short and J 4 bases short, with 8 bases between. The CDR3 covers 14 residues. Germline CDR1 reads SGHDT; CDR2 reads YYEEEE. The chain joins TRBV5-6 to TRBJ1-4; D is unclear. The clonotype was recovered from a woman between 25 and 40 years old with acute COVID-19. Material for sequencing was PBMCs or T cells enriched from blood (not recorded which). CDR3 coding DNA: TGTGCCAGCAGCTTGTCTGTCTTTAATGAAAAACTGTTTTTT. Encoded protein: CASSLSVFNEKLFF.